This entry features one T cell receptor beta chain sequence. These data belong to a study of blood T cell repertoires in COVID-19. Study-level background: There were acute and convalescent COVID-19 samples, and they came from the United States, Italy and Spain.

The V end lost 0 bases, the J end lost 6 bases, and 18 bases lay between the germline ends. This CDR3 has 16 amino acids. Per the germline V gene, CDR1 is SGHRS and CDR2 is YFSETQ. TCRdb's copy holds only in-frame clones and misses some; the assay was immunoSEQ multiplex PCR. The sample includes more than 200,000 clones, less than 90% of them seen just once. The sequenced sample was peripheral blood. V is TRBV5-1 and J is TRBJ1-1; D perhaps matches TRBD1 (5 bases). The source is a woman over 75 with COVID-19, enrolled during active disease. Written as DNA, the CDR3 is TGCGCCAGCAGCTTGGGGGGACGGGGGTCGAGAGCTGAAGCTTTCTTT. Protein: CASSLGGRGSRAEAFF.